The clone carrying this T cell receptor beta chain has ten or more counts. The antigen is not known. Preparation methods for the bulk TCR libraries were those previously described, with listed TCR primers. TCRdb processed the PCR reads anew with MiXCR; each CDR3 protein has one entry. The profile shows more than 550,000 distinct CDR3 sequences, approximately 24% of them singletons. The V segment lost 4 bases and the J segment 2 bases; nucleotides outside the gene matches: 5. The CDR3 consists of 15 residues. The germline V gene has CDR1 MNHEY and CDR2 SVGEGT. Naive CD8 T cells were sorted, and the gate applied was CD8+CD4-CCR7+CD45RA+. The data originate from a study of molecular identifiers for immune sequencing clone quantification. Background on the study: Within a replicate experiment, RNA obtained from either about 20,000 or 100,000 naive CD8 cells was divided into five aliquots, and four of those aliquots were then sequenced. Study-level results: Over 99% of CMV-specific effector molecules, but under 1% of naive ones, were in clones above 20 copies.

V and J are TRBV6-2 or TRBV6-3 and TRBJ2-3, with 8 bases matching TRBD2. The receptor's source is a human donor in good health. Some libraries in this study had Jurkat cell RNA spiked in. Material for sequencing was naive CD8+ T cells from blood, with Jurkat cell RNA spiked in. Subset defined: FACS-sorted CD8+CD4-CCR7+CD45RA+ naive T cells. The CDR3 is CASSLAGRVTDTQYF. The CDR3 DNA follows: TGTGCCAGCAGTTTAGCGGGGAGAGTCACAGATACGCAGTATTTT.